These T cell receptor beta chains were read from a single sample in a study of blood T cells in healthy people across ages. One entry per CDR3 protein, called by TCRdb with MiXCR from the 5' RACE reads. Counted here are about 1.1 million distinct CDR3 sequences, around two fifths occurring once; the ten biggest clones make up around 14%. Specimen: blood. Receptors were obtained from a man younger than 35 in good health. The CDR3 runs from the conserved cysteine through the conserved F or W. The order of the fields is CDR3 length, V gene, J gene, clone size, D gene, CDR3 protein, CDR3 DNA. A D gene is named only where the DNA matches it firmly. Clone size, where shown, is once, few, many, or a class for clones that have expanded.

cdr3_length: 14
v_call: TRBV7-9
j_call: TRBJ2-1
clone_size: few
d_call: NA
cdr3_aa: CASSLSLANNEQFF
cdr3_nt: TGTGCCAGCAGCCTTAGTCTAGCGAACAATGAGCAGTTCTTC

cdr3_length: 15
v_call: TRBV29-1
j_call: TRBJ1-1
clone_size: NA
d_call: NA
cdr3_aa: CSVGMDSYMNTEAFF
cdr3_nt: TGCAGCGTTGGTATGGATTCTTACATGAACACTGAAGCTTTCTTT

cdr3_length: 16
v_call: TRBV12-3/TRBV12-4
j_call: TRBJ2-3
clone_size: NA
d_call: TRBD2
cdr3_aa: CASSPSSGSVTDTQYF
cdr3_nt: TGTGCCAGCAGCCCCTCTAGCGGGAGTGTCACAGATACGCAGTATTTT

cdr3_length: 11
v_call: TRBV19
j_call: TRBJ2-7
clone_size: few
d_call: NA
cdr3_aa: CASSIAGEQYF
cdr3_nt: TGTGCCAGTAGTATAGCCGGCGAGCAGTACTTC

cdr3_length: 13
v_call: TRBV7-8
j_call: TRBJ1-1
clone_size: few
d_call: NA
cdr3_aa: CASSRVAYTEAFF
cdr3_nt: TGTGCCAGCTCAAGGGTCGCTTACACTGAAGCTTTCTTT

cdr3_length: 13
v_call: TRBV7-3
j_call: TRBJ2-1
clone_size: NA
d_call: NA
cdr3_aa: CASSLLTGGEQFF
cdr3_nt: TGTGCCAGCAGCCTCCTAACTGGGGGTGAGCAGTTCTTC

cdr3_length: 15
v_call: TRBV28
j_call: TRBJ1-1
clone_size: NA
d_call: NA
cdr3_aa: CASSQGTRSVPEAFF
cdr3_nt: TGTGCCAGCAGCCAGGGGACAAGGTCGGTTCCTGAAGCTTTCTTT

cdr3_length: 14
v_call: TRBV24-1
j_call: TRBJ1-2
clone_size: few
d_call: NA
cdr3_aa: CATSDSSRGSGYTF
cdr3_nt: TGTGCCACCAGTGATTCTTCCAGGGGAAGTGGCTACACCTTC

cdr3_length: 15
v_call: TRBV6-2/TRBV6-3
j_call: TRBJ1-5
clone_size: NA
d_call: TRBD1
cdr3_aa: CASQNDRGGNQPQHF
cdr3_nt: TGTGCCAGCCAGAATGACAGGGGCGGCAATCAGCCCCAGCATTTT

cdr3_length: 13
v_call: TRBV7-3
j_call: TRBJ1-1
clone_size: few
d_call: NA
cdr3_aa: CASSLYFNTEAFF
cdr3_nt: TGTGCCAGCAGCTTATATTTTAACACTGAAGCTTTCTTT

cdr3_length: 12
v_call: TRBV20-1
j_call: TRBJ2-4
clone_size: NA
d_call: TRBD1
cdr3_aa: CSAGQERNIQYF
cdr3_nt: TGCAGTGCTGGACAGGAGAGAAACATTCAGTACTTC

cdr3_length: 19
v_call: TRBV21-1
j_call: TRBJ2-2
clone_size: few
d_call: NA
cdr3_aa: CASSKGASSGATNTGELFF
cdr3_nt: TGTGCCAGCAGCAAAGGAGCTTCTAGCGGGGCGACAAACACCGGGGAGCTGTTTTTT

cdr3_length: 14
v_call: TRBV12-3/TRBV12-4
j_call: TRBJ1-1
clone_size: NA
d_call: NA
cdr3_aa: CASSLWSGLAEAFF
cdr3_nt: TGTGCCAGCAGCTTGTGGAGTGGCTTGGCTGAAGCTTTCTTT

cdr3_length: 16
v_call: TRBV7-7
j_call: TRBJ2-3
clone_size: NA
d_call: NA
cdr3_aa: CASFPTVIPSTDTQYF
cdr3_nt: TGTGCCAGCTTCCCAACCGTCATACCTAGCACAGATACGCAGTATTTT

cdr3_length: 16
v_call: TRBV6-1
j_call: TRBJ1-4
clone_size: NA
d_call: NA
cdr3_aa: CASSERRRDPNEKLFF
cdr3_nt: TGTGCCAGCAGTGAACGACGCAGGGACCCTAATGAAAAACTGTTTTTT

cdr3_length: 14
v_call: TRBV7-2
j_call: TRBJ1-4
clone_size: many
d_call: TRBD1
cdr3_aa: CASSLGTGDEKLFF
cdr3_nt: TGTGCCAGCAGCTTAGGGACAGGGGATGAAAAACTGTTTTTT

cdr3_length: 17
v_call: TRBV4-3
j_call: TRBJ2-7
clone_size: NA
d_call: TRBD2
cdr3_aa: CASSQAPVAGGNYEQYF
cdr3_nt: TGCGCCAGCAGCCAAGCTCCTGTAGCGGGAGGCAACTACGAGCAGTACTTC

cdr3_length: 14
v_call: TRBV12-3/TRBV12-4
j_call: TRBJ1-6
clone_size: NA
d_call: TRBD1
cdr3_aa: CASTRQGRYSPLHF
cdr3_nt: TGTGCCAGCACACGACAGGGAAGGTACTCACCCCTCCACTTT

cdr3_length: 15
v_call: TRBV7-2
j_call: TRBJ2-3
clone_size: NA
d_call: TRBD2
cdr3_aa: CASSPKAGRTDTQYF
cdr3_nt: TGTGCCAGCAGCCCCAAAGCGGGGCGCACAGATACGCAGTATTTT

cdr3_length: 14
v_call: TRBV6-5
j_call: TRBJ1-6
clone_size: NA
d_call: NA
cdr3_aa: CASGVPGANSPLHF
cdr3_nt: TGTGCCAGCGGGGTCCCGGGAGCGAATTCACCCCTCCACTTT

cdr3_length: 11
v_call: TRBV7-2
j_call: TRBJ2-5
clone_size: once
d_call: NA
cdr3_aa: CANSFRETQYF
cdr3_nt: TGTGCCAACAGCTTCAGAGAGACCCAGTACTTC

cdr3_length: 11
v_call: TRBV20-1
j_call: TRBJ1-5
clone_size: NA
d_call: NA
cdr3_aa: CSARRNQPQHF
cdr3_nt: TGCAGTGCCAGACGAAATCAGCCCCAGCATTTT

cdr3_length: 15
v_call: TRBV2
j_call: TRBJ1-5
clone_size: NA
d_call: NA
cdr3_aa: CASSAPGVSNQPQHF
cdr3_nt: TGTGCCAGCAGTGCCCCAGGTGTAAGCAATCAGCCCCAGCATTTT

cdr3_length: 14
v_call: TRBV2
j_call: TRBJ2-5
clone_size: NA
d_call: NA
cdr3_aa: CAGSLAGAGYEQYF
cdr3_nt: TGTGCCGGCAGCCTCGCGGGGGCGGGGTATGAGCAGTACTTC

cdr3_length: 16
v_call: TRBV5-1
j_call: TRBJ2-2
clone_size: NA
d_call: NA
cdr3_aa: CASSLGSGLGTGELFF
cdr3_nt: TGCGCCAGCAGCTTGGGATCGGGGTTGGGCACCGGGGAGCTGTTTTTT

cdr3_length: 17
v_call: TRBV20-1
j_call: TRBJ2-3
clone_size: few
d_call: NA
cdr3_aa: CSARGGVVRVDTDTQYF
cdr3_nt: TGCAGTGCTAGAGGGGGGGTAGTGAGGGTCGACACAGATACGCAGTATTTT

cdr3_length: 14
v_call: TRBV20-1
j_call: TRBJ2-1
clone_size: few
d_call: NA
cdr3_aa: CSATGRQNYNEQFF
cdr3_nt: TGCAGTGCCACTGGGAGACAGAACTACAATGAGCAGTTCTTC

cdr3_length: 16
v_call: TRBV10-3
j_call: TRBJ2-1
clone_size: few
d_call: NA
cdr3_aa: CAISDLETYINNEQFF
cdr3_nt: TGTGCCATCAGTGATTTGGAGACTTATATTAACAATGAGCAGTTCTTC

cdr3_length: 16
v_call: TRBV27
j_call: TRBJ2-7
clone_size: NA
d_call: TRBD2
cdr3_aa: CASSPEAGGLYYEQYF
cdr3_nt: TGTGCCAGCAGTCCGGAAGCGGGGGGCCTGTACTACGAGCAGTACTTC

cdr3_length: 13
v_call: TRBV6-8
j_call: TRBJ1-2
clone_size: few
d_call: NA
cdr3_aa: CASTVGIFYGYTF
cdr3_nt: TGTGCCAGCACGGTGGGGATATTCTATGGCTACACCTTC

cdr3_length: 13
v_call: TRBV14
j_call: TRBJ2-7
clone_size: NA
d_call: NA
cdr3_aa: CASSQALVSEQYF
cdr3_nt: TGTGCCAGCAGCCAAGCTCTCGTAAGCGAGCAGTACTTC

cdr3_length: 10
v_call: TRBV12-3/TRBV12-4
j_call: TRBJ1-2
clone_size: many
d_call: NA
cdr3_aa: CASAGYGYTF
cdr3_nt: TGTGCCAGCGCCGGCTATGGCTACACCTTC

cdr3_length: 14
v_call: TRBV7-3
j_call: TRBJ2-1
clone_size: few
d_call: NA
cdr3_aa: CASSFLTGNNEQFF
cdr3_nt: TGTGCCAGCAGCTTTCTAACAGGCAACAATGAGCAGTTCTTC

cdr3_length: 15
v_call: TRBV4-3
j_call: TRBJ1-5
clone_size: many
d_call: NA
cdr3_aa: CASSQDGQSNQPQHF
cdr3_nt: TGCGCCAGCAGCCAGGACGGACAGTCCAATCAGCCCCAGCATTTT

cdr3_length: 15
v_call: TRBV7-2
j_call: TRBJ2-1
clone_size: NA
d_call: TRBD2
cdr3_aa: CASSSSGGDYNEQFF
cdr3_nt: TGTGCCAGCAGCTCTAGCGGGGGGGATTACAATGAGCAGTTCTTC

cdr3_length: 15
v_call: TRBV7-9
j_call: TRBJ2-3
clone_size: many
d_call: NA
cdr3_aa: CASSQKGTSTDTQYF
cdr3_nt: TGTGCCAGCAGCCAAAAAGGGACTAGCACAGATACGCAGTATTTT

cdr3_length: 14
v_call: TRBV6-2/TRBV6-3
j_call: TRBJ2-5
clone_size: NA
d_call: NA
cdr3_aa: CASRKPAELETQYF
cdr3_nt: TGTGCCAGCAGAAAACCCGCAGAATTGGAGACCCAGTACTTC

cdr3_length: 16
v_call: TRBV20-1
j_call: TRBJ2-4
clone_size: NA
d_call: NA
cdr3_aa: CSARGWGGESLNIQYF
cdr3_nt: TGCAGTGCTAGAGGTTGGGGCGGGGAATCTCTAAACATTCAGTACTTC

cdr3_length: 13
v_call: TRBV20-1
j_call: TRBJ1-2
clone_size: few
d_call: NA
cdr3_aa: CRWPRQPNYGYTF
cdr3_nt: TGCAGATGGCCCCGACAGCCTAACTATGGCTACACCTTC

cdr3_length: 13
v_call: TRBV5-1
j_call: TRBJ2-1
clone_size: many
d_call: NA
cdr3_aa: CASSLAYEDEQFF
cdr3_nt: TGCGCCAGCAGCTTGGCTTACGAGGATGAGCAGTTCTTC

cdr3_length: 14
v_call: TRBV7-2
j_call: TRBJ2-7
clone_size: NA
d_call: NA
cdr3_aa: CASSPNRVNYEQYF
cdr3_nt: TGTGCCAGCAGCCCCAACCGGGTAAACTACGAGCAGTACTTC

cdr3_length: 15
v_call: TRBV24-1
j_call: TRBJ2-1
clone_size: NA
d_call: NA
cdr3_aa: CATSVGRSTYNEQFF
cdr3_nt: TGTGCCACCAGTGTGGGGCGATCCACATACAATGAGCAGTTCTTC

cdr3_length: 18
v_call: TRBV18
j_call: TRBJ1-1
clone_size: NA
d_call: NA
cdr3_aa: CASSPMDIKGYMNTEAFF
cdr3_nt: TGTGCCAGCTCACCGATGGACATAAAAGGGTATATGAACACTGAAGCTTTCTTT

cdr3_length: 13
v_call: TRBV28
j_call: TRBJ2-1
clone_size: few
d_call: TRBD1
cdr3_aa: CASSWETGSEQFF
cdr3_nt: TGTGCCAGCAGTTGGGAGACAGGGAGTGAGCAGTTCTTC

cdr3_length: 16
v_call: TRBV20-1
j_call: TRBJ2-1
clone_size: NA
d_call: TRBD1
cdr3_aa: CSAREARQGIYNEQFF
cdr3_nt: TGCAGTGCTAGAGAGGCGAGACAGGGGATATACAATGAGCAGTTCTTC

cdr3_length: 14
v_call: TRBV4-3
j_call: TRBJ2-1
clone_size: NA
d_call: NA
cdr3_aa: CASSQIDSYNEQFF
cdr3_nt: TGCGCCAGCAGCCAGATAGACTCATACAATGAGCAGTTCTTC

cdr3_length: 13
v_call: TRBV29-1
j_call: TRBJ2-1
clone_size: NA
d_call: TRBD2
cdr3_aa: CSVAGLEFNEQFF
cdr3_nt: TGCAGCGTTGCGGGACTAGAGTTCAATGAGCAGTTCTTC

cdr3_length: 15
v_call: TRBV6-5
j_call: TRBJ1-2
clone_size: NA
d_call: NA
cdr3_aa: CASSYSEGGAGGYTF
cdr3_nt: TGTGCCAGCAGTTACTCCGAGGGGGGCGCGGGTGGCTACACCTTC

cdr3_length: 12
v_call: TRBV27
j_call: TRBJ1-6
clone_size: few
d_call: NA
cdr3_aa: CASSLGQPPLHF
cdr3_nt: TGTGCCAGCAGTTTGGGACAACCACCCCTCCACTTT

cdr3_length: 15
v_call: TRBV4-3
j_call: TRBJ1-3
clone_size: NA
d_call: NA
cdr3_aa: CASSQGLQTGNTIYF
cdr3_nt: TGCGCCAGCAGCCAAGGCCTACAGACTGGAAACACCATATATTTT

cdr3_length: 14
v_call: TRBV7-9
j_call: TRBJ1-1
clone_size: NA
d_call: TRBD1
cdr3_aa: CASSSDRDNTEAFF
cdr3_nt: TGTGCCAGCAGCTCGGACAGGGACAACACTGAAGCTTTCTTT

cdr3_length: 15
v_call: TRBV7-2
j_call: TRBJ1-4
clone_size: NA
d_call: TRBD1
cdr3_aa: CASSLGTGLGEKLFF
cdr3_nt: TGTGCCAGCAGCTTAGGGACAGGTCTAGGGGAAAAACTGTTTTTT

cdr3_length: 20
v_call: TRBV21-1
j_call: TRBJ1-2
clone_size: NA
d_call: NA
cdr3_aa: CASSKKSPPPRTGVTYGYTF
cdr3_nt: TGTGCCAGCAGCAAAAAAAGTCCTCCTCCTCGGACAGGAGTAACCTATGGCTACACCTTC

cdr3_length: 14
v_call: TRBV7-8
j_call: TRBJ1-5
clone_size: NA
d_call: NA
cdr3_aa: CASRPAPSNQPQHF
cdr3_nt: TGTGCCTCCCGCCCAGCTCCAAGCAATCAGCCCCAGCATTTT

cdr3_length: 14
v_call: TRBV12-3/TRBV12-4
j_call: TRBJ2-3
clone_size: few
d_call: NA
cdr3_aa: CASRLGERTDTQYF
cdr3_nt: TGTGCCAGCAGGCTGGGGGAGCGCACAGATACGCAGTATTTT